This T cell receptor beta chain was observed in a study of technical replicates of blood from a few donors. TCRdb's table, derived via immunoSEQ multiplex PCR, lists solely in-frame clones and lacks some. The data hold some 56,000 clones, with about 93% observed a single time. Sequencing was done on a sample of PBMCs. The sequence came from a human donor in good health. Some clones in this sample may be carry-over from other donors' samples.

The CDR3 coding sequence is TGTGCCAGCAGCTGGGCGCGGGGGCCTTTTGAAAAACTGTTTTTT. Its translation is CASSWARGPFEKLFF. V and J are TRBV5-6 and TRBJ1-4, with D tentatively TRBD1 (6 bases). This CDR3 region has 15 residues. Germline V lookup: CDR1 SGHDT, CDR2 YYEEEE. Between the trimmed V and J ends, which lost 3 bases and 7 bases, there was a span of 16 bases. Supplemented by reference TRBV5-6 and TRBJ1-4, the full variable domain reads DAGVTQSPTHLIKTRGQQVTLRCSPKSGHDTVSWYQQALGQGPQFIFQYYEEEERQRGNFPDRFSGHQFPNYSSELNVNALLLGDSALYLCASSWARGPFEKLFFGSGTQLSVL.